The 22 T cell receptor beta chains listed next were all sequenced from one sample in a study of blood T cell repertoires in COVID-19. Profiled with immunoSEQ multiplex PCR; TCRdb holds only in-frame clones, not every one. The data hold approximately 180,000 clones, with roughly 79% observed a single time. Sequences were obtained from peripheral blood. Every receptor here comes from an elderly woman with COVID-19, enrolled during active disease.

This clone has only one observation. V is TRBV5-1 and J is TRBJ2-7, with TRBD1 matching over 10 bases. The CDR3 spans 14 residues. V lost 7 bases, J lost 4 bases, and 8 bases stayed unmatched. Germline assignment: CDR1 SGHRS and CDR2 YFSETQ. CDR3 protein: CASGPGTGAYEQYF. The CDR3 coding sequence is TGCGCCAGCGGGCCCGGGACAGGGGCTTACGAGCAGTACTTC.

V usage is TRBV4-2 and J usage is TRBJ2-3; 12 positions agree with TRBD2. Per germline, CDR1 LGHNA and CDR2 YNFKEQ. Losses at the gene ends were 1 base for V and 5 bases for J; bases not matched to a gene: 1. The CDR3 runs to 15 residues. The CDR3 is CASSQGLAGVDTQYF. In DNA form, the CDR3 reads TGTGCCAGCAGCCAAGGACTAGCGGGAGTAGATACGCAGTATTTT.

The V gene is TRBV18, the J gene TRBJ2-1, with 10 positions matching TRBD2. This CDR3 has 15 amino acids. Unmatched junction bases numbered 4, after V lost 3 bases and J lost 5 bases. Germline lookup yields CDR1 KGHSH and CDR2 LQKENI. CDR3 DNA: TGTGCCAGCTCACCTCTAGCGGGAGTTGACAATGAGCAGTTCTTC. This gives the protein CASSPLAGVDNEQFF.

This rearrangement joins TRBV6-1 to TRBJ1-1; perhaps TRBD1 as D (5 bases). Germline V gene lookup returns CDR1 MNHNS and CDR2 SASEGT. There are 15 residues in the CDR3. V was shortened by 1 base and J by 0 bases, with 9 bases between the two germline ends. The DNA for the CDR3 is TGTGCCAGCAGTGAAGTCGGGGGGATGAACACTGAAGCTTTCTTT. The encoded protein is CASSEVGGMNTEAFF.

The sample holds one count of this clone. J is TRBJ2-5 and V is TRBV7-8, with TRBD2 matching 13 bases. The CDR3 runs 16 residues. Per germline, CDR1 SGHVS and CDR2 FQNEAQ. V shed 4 bases and J 1 base; nucleotides not matched to a gene: 3. Written as DNA, the CDR3 is TGTGCCAGCAGCTCAGGACTAGCGGGAGCCCAAGAGACCCAGTACTTC. This gives the protein CASSSGLAGAQETQYF.

The CDR3 reads CASSPRQGRSVTDTQYF. In DNA form, the CDR3 reads TGTGCCAGCAGCCCCCGCCAGGGGCGGTCTGTAACAGATACGCAGTATTTT. The genes are TRBV7-9 and TRBJ2-3, with a tentative D call TRBD1 (6 bases). The CDR3 covers 17 residues. Germline values: CDR1 SEHNR, CDR2 FQNEAQ (reference sequence). Trimming stripped 5 bases from V and 3 bases from J, with 21 bases between.

The CDR3 nucleotides read TGTGCCAGCAGCTTAGCAAGCCAGCCCCAGTCTAGGGGCTACACCTTC. Amino acids: CASSLASQPQSRGYTF. The chain has TRBV7-9 and TRBJ1-2; no reliable D call. Per the germline V gene, CDR1 is SEHNR and CDR2 is FQNEAQ (reference sequence). Trimming took off 0 bases at V and 8 bases at J, with 19 bases between the two ends. The CDR3 sequence is 16 residues long.

This chain uses TRBV12-3 or TRBV12-4 with TRBJ1-2; a weak D match, TRBD1 (6 bases). The ends were cut back, 6 bases at V and 6 bases at J, with 14 bases in the middle. The CDR3 has 13 amino acids. The CDR3 region is CASRRTDTDGYTF. The CDR3 nucleotides read TGTGCCAGCAGGCGGACAGACACCGATGGCTACACCTTC.

The count of this clone is one. The chain joins TRBV6-5 to TRBJ1-1; D unresolved. V lost 6 bases, J lost 1 base, and 9 bases lay in between. Germline CDR1 reads MNHEY; CDR2 reads SVGAGI. This CDR3 has 13 residues. This CDR3 is CASRQLQNTEAFF. CDR3 in DNA: TGTGCCAGCAGACAGCTCCAGAACACTGAAGCTTTCTTT.

The chain couples TRBV28 to TRBJ1-1, with TRBD1 matching 9 bases. The CDR3 is 14 residues long. Germline lookup yields CDR1 MDHEN and CDR2 SYDVKM. After removal of 7 bases from V and 5 bases from J, the junction contained 8 bases not matched to a gene. The chain's CDR3 is CASKTGQGKTEAFF. DNA for the CDR3: TGTGCCAGCAAAACCGGACAGGGGAAAACTGAAGCTTTCTTT.

The chain joins TRBV5-6 to TRBJ2-1; 13 nucleotides match TRBD2. Losses at the gene ends were 2 bases for V and 7 bases for J; bases not matched to a gene: 3. CDR3 length: 15 amino acids. Germline lookup yields CDR1 SGHDT and CDR2 YYEEEE. CDR3 amino acids: CASSLLAGGPNEQFF. In DNA, the CDR3 is TGTGCCAGCAGCTTACTAGCGGGGGGGCCTAATGAGCAGTTCTTC.

On this clone itself: The sample has other DNA sequences that encode this CDR3 too. This chain links TRBV2 with TRBJ2-3, with 12 nucleotides matching TRBD2. V dropped 4 bases and J dropped 5; count of bases not matched to a gene: 4. Germline V gene lookup returns CDR1 SNHLY and CDR2 FYNNEI. This CDR3 region has 15 residues. CDR3 region: CASSGLAGVVDTQYF. The CDR3 region has the DNA TGTGCCAGCAGTGGACTAGCGGGAGTTGTAGATACGCAGTATTTT. The whole variable domain, filled in from reference TRBV2 and TRBJ2-3, reads EPEVTQTPSHQVTQMGQEVILRCVPISNHLYFYWYRQILGQKVEFLVSFYNNEISEKSEIFDDQFSVERPDGSNFTLKIRSTKLEDSAMYFCASSGLAGVVDTQYFGPGTRLTVL.

This sequence joins TRBV12-3 or TRBV12-4 and TRBJ2-2; weak D call: TRBD2 (6 bases). The CDR3 is 13 amino acids. Trimming removed 5 bases at V and 6 bases at J, with 10 bases between. The CDR3, as DNA: TGTGCCAGCAGTATGCGACTAGCCGGGGAGCTGTTTTTT. Its translation: CASSMRLAGELFF.

V is TRBV24-1 and J is TRBJ2-2, with 7 bases fitting TRBD2. Trimming cost V 8 bases and J 1 base; bases outside gene matches: 3. Germline loops: CDR1 KGHDR, CDR2 SFDVKD. The CDR3 is 14 amino acids. The CDR3 region is CATNGGGNTGELFF. The CDR3 region has the DNA TGTGCCACCAACGGCGGGGGGAACACCGGGGAGCTGTTTTTT.

This clone showed up just a few times. The chain couples TRBV4-1 to TRBJ2-2, with D tentatively TRBD2 (6 bases). The ends were cut back, 7 bases at V and 0 bases at J, with 15 bases in the middle. Germline CDR1 reads MGHRA; CDR2 reads YSYEKL. The CDR3 loop spans 16 amino acids. The CDR3 sequence is CASTPLGGANTGELFF. CDR3 in DNA: TGCGCCAGCACCCCCCTCGGAGGGGCGAACACCGGGGAGCTGTTTTTT.

The genes are TRBV7-2 and TRBJ1-4; 11 positions match TRBD1. Germline CDR1 and CDR2: SGHTA and FQGNSA. Trimming at V came to 4 bases and at J to 8 bases, leaving 6 bases not matched to a gene. This CDR3 comprises 15 residues. This CDR3 is CASSYVGTGGEKLFF. CDR3 DNA sequence: TGTGCCAGCAGCTACGTTGGGACAGGGGGGGAAAAACTGTTTTTT.

The chain uses TRBV18 and TRBJ2-7, with a possible D match to TRBD1 (5 bases). V lost 2 bases and J 3 bases, leaving 8 bases between the germline ends. The CDR3 totals 13 residues. CDR1 and CDR2 from the germline V gene are KGHSH and LQKENI. DNA of the CDR3: TGTGCCAGCTCACCATATGACAGCTACGAGCAGTACTTC. It translates to CASSPYDSYEQYF.

In this sample, this clone turned up once. CDR3 protein: CASSSWGLAVNTGELFF. The CDR3 DNA sequence: TGCGCCAGCAGTTCTTGGGGACTAGCGGTGAACACCGGGGAGCTGTTTTTT. The rearrangement links TRBV5-1 to TRBJ2-2; 11 bases map to TRBD2. J lost 1 base, V lost 5 bases, and 7 bases had no gene match. The germline gives CDR1 SGHRS, CDR2 YFSETQ. The CDR3 spans 17 residues.

The chain is built from TRBV5-4 and TRBJ1-1; no clear D. The V gene's germline CDR1 is SGHNT and CDR2 YYREEE (reference sequence). This CDR3 contains 14 residues. V gave up 5 bases and J gave up 0 bases, with 11 bases separating them. The CDR3 loop reads CASSPQLMNTEAFF. The DNA for the CDR3 is TGTGCCAGCAGTCCCCAACTTATGAACACTGAAGCTTTCTTT. The entire variable domain, with the rest obtained from reference TRBV5-4 and TRBJ1-1, is as follows: ETGVTQSPTHLIKTRGQQVTLRCSSQSGHNTVSWYQQALGQGPQFIFQYYREEENGRGNFPPRFSGLQFPNYSSELNVNALELDDSALYLCASSPQLMNTEAFFGQGTRLTVV.

The chain links TRBV30 to TRBJ1-2; weak D call: TRBD1 (6 bases). The ends were cut back, 3 bases at V and 7 bases at J, with 18 bases in the middle. CDR3 length equals 14 residues. From germline, CDR1 is GTSNPN and CDR2 SVGIG (reference sequence). The CDR3: CAWRRTAGGGGYTF. In DNA form, the CDR3 reads TGTGCCTGGAGGAGGACAGCGGGGGGTGGTGGCTACACCTTC.

The chain combines TRBV3-1 (or the pseudogene TRBV3-2) with TRBJ2-7, with no clear D. Germline V CDR1 and CDR2: LGHDT, YNNKEL (reference sequence). The CDR3 is 13 residues long. Trimming removed 1 base at V and 6 bases at J, with 10 bases between. CDR3 loop: CASSQGFLSEQYF. The CDR3 DNA reads as TGTGCCAGCAGCCAAGGTTTTCTCTCCGAGCAGTACTTC.

The chain couples TRBV5-5 to TRBJ2-7; D may be TRBD1 (5 bases). The CDR3 contains 12 residues. Trimming left V 4 bases short and J 3 bases short, with 8 bases between. Germline V CDR1 and CDR2: SGHKS, YYEKEE (reference sequence). CDR3 in DNA: TGTGCCAGCAGCGAAGGGGTCTACGAGCAGTACTTC. Amino acids: CASSEGVYEQYF.